This TCR beta chain was sequenced for a study of blood T cell repertoires in COVID-19 (dated by TCRdb to about 2020). Regarding the research as a whole: Samples covering the acute and convalescent phases of COVID-19 were provided by collaborators in the United States, Italy and Spain. Sample metadata almost always included a de-identified subject ID, COVID-19 status, age in years and sex. Samples came from the ongoing ImmuneRACE study (first 160 participants) plus 1,254 subjects from 6 global collaborators. Where available, HLA class I and class II types were taken from metadata supplied by the sample provider and were not determined by assay-based typing. The prospective study material was composed of cDNA or gDNA derived from T cells, B-cell-depleted T cells, or PBMCs. The repertoires were released in a freely available public database meant as a resource for research on the immune response to SARS-CoV-2. The dataset comprised deeply sampled blood TCRbeta repertoires from subjects exposed to, actively infected with, or recovered from COVID-19.

TCRbeta CDR3 regions were amplified from genomic DNA using the immunoSEQ Assay, a bias-controlled multiplex PCR. Processing in the source paper ran as follows. Nucleated cell counts per sample were estimated from amplification of reference gene primers within the assay. To quantify the absolute abundance of each unique TCRbeta CDR3 rearrangement, sequence reads were collapsed and filtered. For each sample, productive Simpson clonality was calculated as the square root of Simpson's diversity index across productive rearrangements. TCRdb's version of the immuneACCESS table is confined to in-frame rearrangements and falls short of the full clone set. An unresolved V gene accounts for under half of the shortfall where checked; the remainder is of unknown origin. D and trimming were read from the DNA, whereas the V and J calls and clone size are those reported in that table. The sample table holds 120,000 or so clones, of which around 88% were seen once. The ten largest clones capture approximately 0.81% of the sample.

As regards this clone: It has no known antigen specificity. Qualities for individual bases were not recorded, and no much larger clone is one base off.

Collaborating institutions collected whole blood in K2EDTA tubes following their own protocols. For TCRbeta analysis, collaborators shipped samples as frozen whole blood, isolated PBMCs, or DNA extracted from either of those sample types. The cysteine opens and the phenylalanine closes a CDR3 of 16 amino acids. The DNA shown is the 48-base CDR3, in frame from base 1. Based on the germline V gene, the CDR1 and CDR2 sequences are SGDLS and YYNGEE. Trimmed from V: 2 bases; trimmed from J: 2 bases; junction bases lacking a gene match: 8. General study outcomes and caveats: The quantity of clinical and demographic metadata differed by source and by participant and was supplied without curation.

The origin of this receptor is a woman in her fifties or sixties with active or convalescent COVID-19. The chain is encoded by TRBV9 joined to TRBJ2-3, and 7 junction bases match TRBD2. The specimen sequenced was peripheral blood. The encoded CDR3 is CASSVGLADFTDTQYF. In nucleotide form, the sequence is TGTGCCAGCAGCGTCGGCCTAGCGGATTTCACAGATACGCAGTATTTT.